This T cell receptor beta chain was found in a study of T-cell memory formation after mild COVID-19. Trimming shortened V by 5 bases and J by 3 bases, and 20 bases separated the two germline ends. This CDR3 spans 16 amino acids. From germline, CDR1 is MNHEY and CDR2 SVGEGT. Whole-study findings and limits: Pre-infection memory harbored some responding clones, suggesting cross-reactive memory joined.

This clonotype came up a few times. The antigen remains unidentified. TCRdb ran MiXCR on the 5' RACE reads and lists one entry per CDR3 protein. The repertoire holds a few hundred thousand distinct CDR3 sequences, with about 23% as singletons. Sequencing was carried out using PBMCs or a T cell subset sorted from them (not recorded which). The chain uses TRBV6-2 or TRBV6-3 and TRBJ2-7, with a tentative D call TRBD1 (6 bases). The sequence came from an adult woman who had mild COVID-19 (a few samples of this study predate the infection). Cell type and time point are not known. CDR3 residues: CASSDPRGPNRYEQYF. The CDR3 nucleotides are TGTGCCAGCAGTGACCCCAGGGGACCCAACCGCTACGAGCAGTACTTC.